The text below deals with one T cell receptor (beta chain). This sample is drawn from a study of blood T cells in healthy people across ages. V was trimmed by 2 bases and J by 5 bases, leaving 13 bases between them. Germline CDR1 and CDR2: LGHNT and FRNRAP. There are 15 residues in the CDR3. A J-beta primer mix and a sample-barcoded 5' primer were used in a second PCR of about 6 to 12 cycles. A 12-random-nucleotide template-switch adaptor tagged each cDNA molecule. TCRdb recomputed calls from the 5' RACE reads with MiXCR, one row per CDR3 protein. The data hold roughly 800,000 distinct CDR3 sequences, with roughly 24% observed a single time. Samples each had at least 5.5 micrograms of total RNA extracted. The data also belong to a second study, concerning T cells of mothers and their children. From that study: A few healthy Caucasian mothers, along with their six children, served as the donors. Each mother gave over 8 million TCR beta CDR3 reads; each child, about 2.8 million.

The rearrangement joins TRBV12-5 to TRBJ2-1; tentative D call: TRBD1 (6 bases). The origin of this receptor is a boy aged 5-17 years in good health. The sequencing input was blood. CDR3 in amino acids: CASGLLGADNNEQFF. As DNA, the CDR3 is TGTGCTAGTGGTTTGCTGGGGGCGGATAACAATGAGCAGTTCTTC.